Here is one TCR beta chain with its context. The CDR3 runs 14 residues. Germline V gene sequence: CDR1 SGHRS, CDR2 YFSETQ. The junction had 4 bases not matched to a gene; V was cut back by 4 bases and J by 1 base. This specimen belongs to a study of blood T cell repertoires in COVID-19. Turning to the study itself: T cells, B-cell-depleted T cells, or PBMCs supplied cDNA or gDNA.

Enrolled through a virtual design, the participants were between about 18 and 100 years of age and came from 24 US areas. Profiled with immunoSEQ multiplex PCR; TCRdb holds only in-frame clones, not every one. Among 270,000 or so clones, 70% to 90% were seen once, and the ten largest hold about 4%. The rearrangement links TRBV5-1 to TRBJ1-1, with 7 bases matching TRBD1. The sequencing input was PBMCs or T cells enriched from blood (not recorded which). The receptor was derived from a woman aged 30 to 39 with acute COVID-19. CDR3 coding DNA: TGCGCCAGCAGCGGGGGACAGTCGAACACTGAAGCTTTCTTT. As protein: CASSGGQSNTEAFF.